This T cell receptor (beta chain) was captured by sequencing in a study of cytomegalovirus exposure and HLA in healthy donors. About the study: The same platform used for the approximately 670 first-cohort repertoires was also used for the 95 to 150 validation repertoires, as a later analysis reported. Study results and caveats: A classifier reportedly called cytomegalovirus status with high sensitivity and specificity. Many donors carried some public TCRs, although rarity characterized most TCR sequences.

Details on this clone: Antigen: not known.

Sequenced by immunoSEQ multiplex PCR; TCRdb stores in-frame clones only, minus some. Found here are fewer than 250,000 clones, roughly 84% of them singletons; the top ten hold 1.5% to 2.5%. This CDR3 has 12 amino acids. Germline lookup yields CDR1 SGHVS and CDR2 FNYEAQ. Between the trimmed V and J ends, which lost 8 bases and 6 bases, there was a span of 14 bases. This sequence originates from a woman aged 18-29 years in good health and CMV-seropositive. This rearrangement joins TRBV7-6 to TRBJ2-7; D possibly corresponds to TRBD2 (6 bases). The sequencing input was PBMCs. CDR3 DNA: TGTGCCAGCGGCGGGACGGCGCGCGAGCAGTACTTC. Its translation is CASGGTAREQYF.